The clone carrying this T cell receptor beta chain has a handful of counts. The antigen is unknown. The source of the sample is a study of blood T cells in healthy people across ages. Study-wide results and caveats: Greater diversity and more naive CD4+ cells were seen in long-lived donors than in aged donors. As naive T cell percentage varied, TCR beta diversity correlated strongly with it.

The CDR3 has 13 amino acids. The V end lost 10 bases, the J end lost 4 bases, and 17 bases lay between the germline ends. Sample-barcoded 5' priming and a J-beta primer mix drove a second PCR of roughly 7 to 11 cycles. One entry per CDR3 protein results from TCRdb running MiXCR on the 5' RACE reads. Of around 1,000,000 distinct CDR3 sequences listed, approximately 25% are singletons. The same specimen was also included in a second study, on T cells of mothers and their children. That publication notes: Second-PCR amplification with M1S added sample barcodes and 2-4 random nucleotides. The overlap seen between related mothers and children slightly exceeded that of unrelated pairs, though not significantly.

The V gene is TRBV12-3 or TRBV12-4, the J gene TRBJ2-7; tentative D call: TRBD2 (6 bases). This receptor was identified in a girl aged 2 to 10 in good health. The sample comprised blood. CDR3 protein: CATPGRFGYEQYF. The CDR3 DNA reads TGTGCCACCCCGGGGAGGTTTGGGTACGAGCAGTACTTC.